This T cell receptor (beta chain) was captured in a study of monozygotic twins with inflammatory bowel disease. From the 5' RACE reads, TCRdb lists one entry per CDR3 protein and no DNA. The listing contains more than 300,000 distinct CDR3 sequences. Germline CDR1 and CDR2: SGHTA and FQGTGA. The CDR3 length is 13 residues. This chain links TRBV7-3 with TRBJ1-2. Sequencing was carried out using blood. The sequence was collected from a human donor with ulcerative colitis or Crohn's disease, or a healthy co-twin of an affected twin (not recorded which). The CDR3 reads CASSLRGGDGYTF.